These 26 T cell receptor beta chains share one sample of origin, sequenced in a study of cytomegalovirus exposure and HLA in healthy donors listed by TCRdb under 2017. Libraries were constructed by the immunoSEQ multiplex PCR assay. For the multiplex PCR, a mixture combining 60 forward primers for TCR Vbeta segments and 13 reverse primers for TCR Jbeta segments was used. TCRdb stores this immuneACCESS table with in-frame sequences only. Part of the clones is absent; in the studies checked, under half of the shortfall reflects unresolved V genes, and no reason is known for the rest. The sample has approximately 140,000 clones on record, approximately 80% of them singletons. The top ten hold less than 3.5% of the sample. Sequencing was carried out using PBMCs. The receptors stem from a man over 45 in good health and CMV-seronegative.

In its sample, this clone was seen once. The gene calls are TRBV5-1 and TRBJ1-3; D call uncertain. With 0 bases removed from V and 4 bases from J, the gap between germline ends came to 8 bases. CDR1 is SGHRS, CDR2 YFSETQ, per germline. The CDR3 loop spans 14 amino acids. The CDR3 reads CASSLAGMGNTIYF. The CDR3 bases are TGCGCCAGCAGCTTGGCCGGGATGGGAAACACCATATATTTT.

The genes are TRBV7-2 and TRBJ2-7; D not certain. The V gene lost 6 bases and the J gene lost 6 bases, with 15 bases spanning the gap. The CDR3 is 13 residues long. Germline-derived CDR1 and CDR2 are SGHTA and FQGNSA. CDR3 sequence: CASRQPPWLEQYF. The CDR3 DNA reads TGTGCCAGCAGGCAACCCCCGTGGCTCGAGCAGTACTTC.

This chain joins TRBV6-1 and TRBJ1-2; D perhaps matches TRBD1 (6 bases). This CDR3 has 15 amino acids. V lost 2 bases and J 5 bases, leaving 15 bases between the germline ends. The germline V gene has CDR1 MNHNS and CDR2 SASEGT. CDR3 loop: CASSEQGHGGYGYTF. The CDR3 DNA reads as TGTGCCAGCAGTGAACAGGGACATGGGGGTTATGGCTACACCTTC.

The gene calls are TRBV10-3 and TRBJ1-3, with D unclear. Germline V gives CDR1 ENHRY, CDR2 SYGVKD. The length of the CDR3 is 13 residues. Trimming cost V 4 bases and J 2 bases, with 6 bases left between them. The CDR3, as DNA: TGTGCCATCAGTGCCGGTCCTGGAAACACCATATATTTT. The encoded protein is CAISAGPGNTIYF.

The CDR3 reads CASSLARVSYEQYF. CDR3 coding DNA: TGTGCCAGCAGTTTAGCCAGGGTCTCCTACGAGCAGTACTTC. The chain is built from TRBV27 and TRBJ2-7; maybe TRBD1 (5 bases). This CDR3 region has 14 residues. CDR1 is MNHEY and CDR2 is SMNVEV in the germline V gene (reference sequence). V lost 2 bases and J 0 bases, leaving 8 bases between the germline ends.

The J gene is TRBJ2-3, the V gene TRBV6-1; 8 nucleotides match TRBD2. Germline V gene lookup returns CDR1 MNHNS and CDR2 SASEGT. V was pared by 3 bases and J by 6 bases, with 8 bases of the junction left unmatched. This CDR3 has 15 residues. For the CDR3, the DNA is TGTGCCAGCAGTGAGGCCGGCGGGGGGCGTGATACGCAGTATTTT. Translated: CASSEAGGGRDTQYF.

The rearrangement uses TRBV18 and TRBJ2-6, with D hard to call. The V gene lost 4 bases and the J gene lost 0 bases, with 19 bases spanning the gap. The CDR3 has 19 residues. Looked up from germline, CDR1 is KGHSH and CDR2 is LQKENI. CDR3 nucleotide sequence: TGTGCCAGCTCACTTACTTATGACACCTTTAACTCTGGGGCCAACGTCCTGACTTTC. Its protein is CASSLTYDTFNSGANVLTF.

The chain couples TRBV14 to TRBJ1-2; unclear D gene. Trimming shortened V by 2 bases and J by 8 bases, and 9 bases separated the two germline ends. The CDR3 covers 12 residues. Per germline, CDR1 SGHDN and CDR2 FVKESK. In DNA, the CDR3 is TGTGCCAGCAGCCAATCATGGGCCGGCTACACCTTC. Amino acids: CASSQSWAGYTF.

The rearrangement joins TRBV28 to TRBJ2-3; 11 bases fit TRBD2. This CDR3 region has 19 residues. Germline CDR1 and CDR2: MDHEN and SYDVKM. Trimming took 3 bases from V and 1 from J; bases not matched to a gene: 12. The CDR3 reads CASSFQNLGTSGGTDTQYF. CDR3 DNA sequence: TGTGCCAGCAGTTTCCAAAACCTCGGGACTAGCGGCGGCACAGATACGCAGTATTTT.

The chain is built from TRBV19 and TRBJ1-2; 7 nucleotides match TRBD1. The CDR3 runs 15 residues. Germline CDR1 and CDR2: LNHDA and SQIVND (reference sequence). The trim removed 4 bases at V and 5 bases at J, leaving 10 bases unmatched. The CDR3: CASSTTWDSDYGYTF. As DNA, the CDR3 is TGTGCCAGTAGTACCACGTGGGACAGCGATTATGGCTACACCTTC.

This clone has just a few counts. This rearrangement joins TRBV7-8 to TRBJ1-5; D perhaps matches TRBD1 (6 bases). The V gene's germline CDR1 is SGHVS and CDR2 FQNEAQ. Trimming removed 7 bases at V and 0 bases at J, with 10 bases between. This CDR3 comprises 14 residues. In DNA, the CDR3 is TGTGCCAGCAACTCAGGGGATAGCAATCAGCCCCAGCATTTT. Encoded protein: CASNSGDSNQPQHF.

This clone came up once. Other DNA sequences in this specimen translate into the identical CDR3. The V gene is TRBV9, the J gene TRBJ1-1; TRBD1 matches 8 bases. With 1 base clipped from V and 2 bases from J, the junction kept 1 base outside the gene matches. This CDR3 has 14 residues. Germline V gene data show CDR1 as SGDLS and CDR2 as YYNGEE. The CDR3 spells CASSVTGGNTEAFF. CDR3 sequence (DNA): TGTGCCAGCAGCGTAACAGGGGGAAACACTGAAGCTTTCTTT.

CDR3 coding DNA: TGTGCCAGCAGCCGGGAGCCAGGGAACCCGCCCGCTTTCTTT. It yields the protein CASSREPGNPPAFF. The chain combines TRBV2 with TRBJ1-1, with D perhaps matching TRBD1 (5 bases). The germline CDR1 and CDR2 sequences are SNHLY and FYNNEI. The CDR3 contains 14 residues. Between the trimmed V and J ends, which lost 6 bases and 11 bases, there was a span of 22 bases.

The CDR3 sequence: CASSEDRGGNEKLFF. As DNA, the CDR3 is TGTGCCAGCAGTGAAGACAGGGGAGGAAATGAAAAACTGTTTTTT. V usage is TRBV2 and J usage is TRBJ1-4, with 7 bases identical to TRBD1. The CDR3 spans 15 residues. V lost 1 base and J lost 5; bases outside the gene matches: 4. The germline V gene has CDR1 SNHLY and CDR2 FYNNEI. Full variable domain (outside the CDR3, taken from reference TRBV2 and TRBJ1-4): EPEVTQTPSHQVTQMGQEVILRCVPISNHLYFYWYRQILGQKVEFLVSFYNNEISEKSEIFDDQFSVERPDGSNFTLKIRSTKLEDSAMYFCASSEDRGGNEKLFFGSGTQLSVL.

The gene calls are TRBV27 and TRBJ1-1; D might be TRBD1 (5 bases). This CDR3 spans 15 amino acids. V was pared by 3 bases and J by 1 base, with 12 bases between. Germline V CDR1 and CDR2: MNHEY, SMNVEV (reference sequence). The CDR3, as DNA: TGTGCCAGCAGTTTCCAGGGCAGGCCGAACACTGAAGCTTTCTTT. Translating gives CASSFQGRPNTEAFF.

V usage is TRBV12-5 and J usage is TRBJ1-2, with unresolved D. The CDR3 is 15 residues long. Trimming stripped 1 base from V and 5 bases from J, with 14 bases between. From germline, CDR1 is LGHNT and CDR2 FRNRAP. CDR3 loop: CASGLAVEPGYGYTF. The CDR3 DNA follows: TGTGCTAGTGGTTTGGCTGTTGAACCCGGTTATGGCTACACCTTC.

This sequence joins TRBV4-1 and TRBJ1-5; 7 nucleotides line up with TRBD1. Germline V CDR1 and CDR2: MGHRA, YSYEKL. After removal of 2 bases from V and 3 bases from J, the junction contained 4 bases not matched to a gene. The CDR3 is made up of 15 amino acids. The CDR3 DNA follows: TGCGCCAGCAGCCAACAGGGACAGTTCAATCAGCCCCAGCATTTT. Translation gives CASSQQGQFNQPQHF.

The chain has TRBV4-1 and TRBJ2-1; 10 positions match TRBD2. This CDR3 has 17 amino acids. The junction had 8 bases not matched to a gene; V was cut back by 1 base and J by 5 bases. CDR1 and CDR2 from the germline V gene are MGHRA and YSYEKL. CDR3 DNA: TGCGCCAGCAGCCAAGGGTTACTAGCGGGGCATAACAATGAGCAGTTCTTC. It codes for CASSQGLLAGHNNEQFF.

CDR3: CASSQDGGLTGETQYF. As DNA, the CDR3 is TGTGCCAGCAGCCAAGATGGGGGACTGACTGGAGAGACCCAGTACTTC. The chain uses TRBV4-2 and TRBJ2-5; possible D gene TRBD2, 6 bases. Deletions cut 0 bases from V and 4 bases from J, with 15 bases between. Germline CDR1 is LGHNA and CDR2 is YNFKEQ. CDR3 size: 16 residues.

This chain links TRBV7-8 with TRBJ1-2; no clear D. V was shortened by 5 bases and J by 4 bases, with 14 bases between the two germline ends. Germline assignment: CDR1 SGHVS and CDR2 FQNEAQ. The CDR3 is made up of 14 amino acids. CDR3 bases: TGTGCCAGCAGCCCGAGGGAGACATCCTATGGCTACACCTTC. Translating gives CASSPRETSYGYTF.

The V call is TRBV6-1, the J call TRBJ1-5; 7 bases map to TRBD1. Trimming cost V 3 bases and J 5 bases; bases outside gene matches: 7. The CDR3 has 15 residues. Germline V gene lookup returns CDR1 MNHNS and CDR2 SASEGT. CDR3 protein: CASSDVRDRYQPQHF. The CDR3 DNA sequence: TGTGCCAGCAGTGATGTCCGGGACAGATATCAGCCCCAGCATTTT.

The V and J genes are TRBV6-1 and TRBJ2-4; 7 bases fit TRBD1. Germline V gene sequence: CDR1 MNHNS, CDR2 SASEGT. The CDR3 spans 14 residues. Unmatched junction bases numbered 9, after V lost 6 bases and J lost 7 bases. The CDR3 protein is CASSATGLNNIQYF. CDR3 nucleotides: TGTGCCAGCAGCGCGACAGGGTTGAACAACATTCAGTACTTC.

This clone was recorded only once. J is TRBJ2-3 and V is TRBV5-4; D gene ambiguous. The germline CDR1 and CDR2 sequences are SGHNT and YYREEE (reference sequence). The V gene lost 1 base and the J gene lost 5 bases, with 5 bases spanning the gap. This CDR3 is 12 amino acids long. The CDR3 is CASSLYKDTQYF. As DNA, the CDR3 is TGTGCCAGCAGCTTGTACAAAGATACGCAGTATTTT.

The J gene is TRBJ2-2, the V gene TRBV7-2; the D gene is possibly TRBD1 (6 bases). The CDR3 totals 18 residues. From germline, CDR1 is SGHTA and CDR2 FQGNSA. V was pared by 0 bases and J by 4 bases, with 18 bases between. The CDR3 DNA reads TGTGCCAGCAGCTTAGCTTTGAGAGGGCCCAGGGGCACCGGGGAGCTGTTTTTT. Translating it yields CASSLALRGPRGTGELFF.

This chain joins TRBV4-1 and TRBJ1-4, with D hard to call. Germline assignment: CDR1 MGHRA and CDR2 YSYEKL. This CDR3 region has 14 residues. V lost 2 bases and J lost 4, with 8 bases in between. CDR3 sequence reads: CASSQIRVNEKLFF. The DNA of the CDR3 is TGCGCCAGCAGCCAAATTAGAGTTAATGAAAAACTGTTTTTT.

The chain combines TRBV9 with TRBJ1-6; D may be TRBD1 (5 bases). The germline CDR1 and CDR2 sequences are SGDLS and YYNGEE. Deletions cut 0 bases from V and 10 bases from J, with 11 bases between. The CDR3 loop spans 14 amino acids. This CDR3 reads CASSVGGDSSPLHF. Written as DNA, the CDR3 is TGTGCCAGCAGCGTAGGGGGGGATTCGTCACCCCTCCACTTT.